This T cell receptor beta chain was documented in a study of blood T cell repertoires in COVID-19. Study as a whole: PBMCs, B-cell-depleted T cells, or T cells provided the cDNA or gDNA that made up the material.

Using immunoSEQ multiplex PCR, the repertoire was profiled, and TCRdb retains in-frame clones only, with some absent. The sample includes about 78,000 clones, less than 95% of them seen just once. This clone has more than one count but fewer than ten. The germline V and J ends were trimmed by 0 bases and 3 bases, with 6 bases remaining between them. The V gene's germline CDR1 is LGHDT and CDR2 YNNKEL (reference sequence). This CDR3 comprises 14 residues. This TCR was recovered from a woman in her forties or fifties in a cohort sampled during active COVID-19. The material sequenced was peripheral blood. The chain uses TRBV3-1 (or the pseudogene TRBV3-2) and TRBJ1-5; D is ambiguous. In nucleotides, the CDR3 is TGTGCCAGCAGCCAAGACAGGAACAATCAGCCCCAGCATTTT. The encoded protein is CASSQDRNNQPQHF.